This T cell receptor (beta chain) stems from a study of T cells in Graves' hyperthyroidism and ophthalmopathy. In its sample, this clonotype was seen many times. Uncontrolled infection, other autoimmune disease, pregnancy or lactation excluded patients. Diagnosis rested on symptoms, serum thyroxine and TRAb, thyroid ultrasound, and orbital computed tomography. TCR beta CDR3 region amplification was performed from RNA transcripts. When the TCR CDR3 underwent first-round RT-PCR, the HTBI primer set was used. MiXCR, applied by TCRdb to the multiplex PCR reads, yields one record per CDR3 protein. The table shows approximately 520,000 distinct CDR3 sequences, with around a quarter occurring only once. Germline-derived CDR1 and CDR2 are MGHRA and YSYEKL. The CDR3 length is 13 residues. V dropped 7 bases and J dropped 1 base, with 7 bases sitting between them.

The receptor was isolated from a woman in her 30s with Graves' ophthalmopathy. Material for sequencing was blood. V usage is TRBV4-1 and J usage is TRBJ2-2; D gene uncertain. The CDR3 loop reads CASKVMNTGELFF. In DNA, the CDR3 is TGCGCCAGCAAGGTTATGAACACCGGGGAGCTGTTTTTT.